The 30 T cell receptor beta chains below come from one sample, sequenced in a study of blood T cell repertoires in COVID-19. Clones were read by immunoSEQ multiplex PCR, and TCRdb kept only the in-frame ones, dropping some. The sample comprises a few hundred thousand clones, 80% of which are singletons, and nearly 7.5% rests with the top ten. Material: PBMCs or T cells enriched from blood (not recorded which). These TCRs come from a middle-aged woman with acute COVID-19.

V usage is TRBV5-4 and J usage is TRBJ1-2; TRBD1 aligns across 9 bases. Germline V lookup: CDR1 SGHNT, CDR2 YYREEE (reference sequence). The junction had 10 bases not matched to a gene; V was cut back by 6 bases and J by 4 bases. CDR3 length: 15 residues. The CDR3 region has the DNA TGTGCCAGCACCAATAAACAGGGGGCAGGCTATGGCTACACCTTC. This sequence encodes CASTNKQGAGYGYTF.

The chain employs TRBV3-1 (or the pseudogene TRBV3-2) and TRBJ1-4, with 8 bases aligning to TRBD1. CDR1 and CDR2 from the germline V gene are LGHDT and YNNKEL (reference sequence). V lost 3 bases, J lost 8 bases, and 8 bases stayed unmatched. The CDR3 is 15 amino acids. The CDR3 DNA is TGTGCCAGCAGCCAGTTGGCAACAGGGGGGGAAAAACTGTTTTTT. This encodes CASSQLATGGEKLFF.

The rearrangement links TRBV11-2 to TRBJ2-7; TRBD1 agrees at 11 bases. The CDR3 runs 15 residues. CDR1 SGHAT and CDR2 FQNNGV come from the germline V gene. Trimming at V came to 5 bases and at J to 5 bases, leaving 8 bases not matched to a gene. The CDR3: CASSQWDRGVNEQYF. The CDR3 coding sequence is TGTGCCAGCAGCCAATGGGACAGGGGGGTAAACGAGCAGTACTTC.

V gene TRBV6-5 combines with J gene TRBJ1-5, with D possibly TRBD1 on 5 matching bases. This CDR3 has 14 amino acids. Trimming shortened V by 7 bases and J by 2 bases, and 12 bases separated the two germline ends. Germline CDR1 and CDR2: MNHEY and SVGAGI. CDR3 bases: TGTGCCAGCATGGGGGGGGGAGGCAATCAGCCCCAGCATTTT. It encodes CASMGGGGNQPQHF.

This clone appeared once. V usage is TRBV11-3 and J usage is TRBJ2-7, with D perhaps TRBD1 (7 bases). Per the germline V gene, CDR1 is SGHNT and CDR2 is YENEEA. The V end was cut by 0 bases, the J end by 6 bases, with 12 bases between. The CDR3 runs to 14 residues. The CDR3 protein is CASSLDGGGGEQYF. The DNA for the CDR3 is TGTGCCAGCAGCTTAGATGGAGGGGGCGGCGAGCAGTACTTC.

The genes are TRBV27 and TRBJ1-2; 11 bases are shared with TRBD1. Trimming removed 3 bases from V and 7 bases from J; junction bases left unmatched: 4. Germline-derived CDR1 and CDR2 are MNHEY and SMNVEV (reference sequence). This CDR3 has 14 amino acids. CDR3 protein: CASSLDRGLGGYTF. CDR3 DNA: TGTGCCAGCAGTTTGGACAGGGGGCTAGGTGGCTACACCTTC.

V is TRBV5-1 and J is TRBJ1-2, with D uncertain. V gave up 3 bases and J gave up 1 base, with 10 bases separating them. Germline lookup yields CDR1 SGHRS and CDR2 YFSETQ. This CDR3 region has 14 residues. The CDR3 DNA follows: TGCGCCAGCAGCTCCGCGGAGGGTAACTATGGCTACACCTTC. Translating gives CASSSAEGNYGYTF.

V usage is TRBV4-1 and J usage is TRBJ2-5; D perhaps matches TRBD2 (6 bases). The CDR3 consists of 17 residues. Trimming shortened V by 1 base and J by 1 base, and 16 bases separated the two germline ends. Germline V lookup: CDR1 MGHRA, CDR2 YSYEKL. CDR3 sequence: CASSQGPAGEVQETQYF. In DNA form, the CDR3 reads TGCGCCAGCAGCCAAGGCCCGGCCGGGGAGGTCCAAGAGACCCAGTACTTC.

The DNA of the CDR3 is TGTGCCAGCAGCCAATTACCTAGCGGGAGTCGAGAGACCCAGTACTTC. It codes for CASSQLPSGSRETQYF. This chain links TRBV14 with TRBJ2-5; 10 bases are shared with TRBD2. V lost 2 bases to trimming and J lost 4 bases; unmatched junction nucleotides: 7. Germline V lookup: CDR1 SGHDN, CDR2 FVKESK. This CDR3 is built from 16 residues.

The chain combines TRBV27 with TRBJ2-5; 7 bases agree with TRBD2. The germline V gene encodes CDR1 MNHEY and CDR2 SMNVEV (reference sequence). V was pared by 5 bases and J by 2 bases, with 5 bases of the junction left unmatched. The length of the CDR3 is 14 residues. The DNA for the CDR3 is TGTGCCAGCAGTCCCGGGGGGTTTCAAGAGACCCAGTACTTC. Its translation: CASSPGGFQETQYF.

This chain uses TRBV11-3 with TRBJ2-7, with 9 bases that match TRBD2. Germline-derived CDR1 and CDR2 are SGHNT and YENEEA. V shed 5 bases and J 0 bases; nucleotides not matched to a gene: 2. The CDR3 sequence is 14 residues long. CDR3 region: CASSAGGGSYEQYF. CDR3 coding DNA: TGTGCCAGCAGCGCGGGGGGGGGCTCCTACGAGCAGTACTTC.

The chain combines TRBV7-9 with TRBJ1-1, with 9 bases lining up with TRBD1. Germline trimming cut 4 bases from V and 11 bases from J; bases unmatched to any gene: 14. The CDR3 has 15 residues. From germline, CDR1 is SEHNR and CDR2 FQNEAQ (reference sequence). The DNA of the CDR3 is TGTGCCAGCAGCTCAACAACAGGGGGCGGCTTGGGGGCTTTCTTT. Translation: CASSSTTGGGLGAFF.

The chain couples TRBV27 to TRBJ1-2; D is unresolved. This CDR3 is built from 12 residues. V dropped 8 bases and J dropped 5 bases, with 12 bases sitting between them. Germline loops: CDR1 MNHEY, CDR2 SMNVEV (reference sequence). CDR3 bases: TGTGCCAGCCGAACGACTGGTTATGGCTACACCTTC. Protein product: CASRTTGYGYTF.

This chain joins TRBV28 and TRBJ2-3; the match to TRBD1 covers 7 bases. Losses at the gene ends were 3 bases for V and 1 base for J; bases not matched to a gene: 7. This CDR3 is built from 16 residues. Per the germline V gene, CDR1 is MDHEN and CDR2 is SYDVKM. The CDR3, as DNA: TGTGCCAGCAGTTTCGTATCCGGGACAGGCACAGATACGCAGTATTTT. As protein: CASSFVSGTGTDTQYF.

The gene calls are TRBV18 and TRBJ2-7, with a tentative D call TRBD1 (5 bases). The ends were cut back, 0 bases at V and 2 bases at J, with 14 bases in the middle. Germline CDR1 is KGHSH and CDR2 is LQKENI. This CDR3 is 16 amino acids long. CDR3 sequence (DNA): TGTGCCAGCTCACCACCGTTGACAGCTGGACCCTACGAGCAGTACTTC. Protein product: CASSPPLTAGPYEQYF. Based on the CDR3 plus reference TRBV18 and TRBJ2-7, the full variable domain is NAGVMQNPRHLVRRRGQEARLRCSPMKGHSHVYWYRQLPEEGLKFMVYLQKENIIDESGMPKERFSAEFPKEGPSILRIQQVVRGDSAAYFCASSPPLTAGPYEQYFGPGTRLTVT.

The rearrangement uses TRBV18 and TRBJ1-4, with D perhaps TRBD1 (6 bases). Trimming took off 2 bases at V and 3 bases at J, with 13 bases between the two ends. CDR1 is KGHSH and CDR2 is LQKENI in the germline V gene. The CDR3 sequence is 16 residues long. The chain's CDR3 is CASSPSTGLPNEKLFF. The CDR3 nucleotides read TGTGCCAGCTCACCATCTACAGGGTTACCTAATGAAAAACTGTTTTTT.

This chain connects TRBV5-6 to TRBJ2-7; D possibly corresponds to TRBD2 (6 bases). The CDR3 contains 16 residues. CDR1 and CDR2 (germline): SGHDT, YYEEEE. V lost 4 bases, J lost 2 bases, and 19 bases lay in between. The CDR3 sequence is CASSQTILAFTYEQYF. The CDR3 bases are TGTGCCAGCAGCCAAACAATCCTAGCGTTCACCTACGAGCAGTACTTC.

CDR3 residues: CASSQDRTDTGYEQYF. The CDR3 nucleotides read TGCGCCAGCAGCCAAGATAGAACGGACACAGGCTACGAGCAGTACTTC. V usage is TRBV4-3 and J usage is TRBJ2-7, with a tentative D call TRBD1 (5 bases). Trimming removed 0 bases from V and 3 bases from J, with 15 bases in between. CDR1 LGHNA and CDR2 YSLEER come from the germline V gene. The CDR3 has 16 amino acids.

CDR3 coding DNA: TGCGCCAGCAGCTTGCAACGGGGGGGTTCCTACGAGCAGTACTTC. Its protein product is CASSLQRGGSYEQYF. The chain couples TRBV5-1 to TRBJ2-7; 8 nucleotides agree with TRBD2. Germline CDR1 reads SGHRS; CDR2 reads YFSETQ. The CDR3 totals 15 residues. V shed 1 base, J shed 1 base, and the junction held 4 bases outside the gene matches.

This rearrangement joins TRBV28 to TRBJ2-5; tentative D call: TRBD2 (6 bases). The CDR3 contains 15 residues. The germline V and J ends were trimmed by 3 bases and 2 bases, with 13 bases remaining between them. The V gene's germline CDR1 is MDHEN and CDR2 SYDVKM. CDR3 nucleotide sequence: TGTGCCAGCAGTTTTCAGACCGGGGGACAAGAGACCCAGTACTTC. This sequence encodes CASSFQTGGQETQYF.

The chain joins TRBV18 to TRBJ1-4; 10 nucleotides line up with TRBD1. Germline V gene lookup returns CDR1 KGHSH and CDR2 LQKENI. CDR3 length equals 14 residues. J lost 8 bases, V lost 9 bases, and 9 bases had no gene match. CDR3 residues: CASSSDRGEEKLFF. The CDR3 nucleotides are TGTGCCAGTTCCTCGGACAGGGGGGAAGAAAAACTGTTTTTT.

The J gene is TRBJ2-1, the V gene TRBV10-1; D is perhaps TRBD2 (5 bases). V lost 3 bases and J lost 4, with 10 bases in between. CDR1 is WNHNN and CDR2 is SYGVQD in the germline V gene (reference sequence). This CDR3 has 14 residues. The CDR3 is CASSESAGYNEQFF. The CDR3 DNA is TGCGCCAGCAGTGAATCGGCGGGTTACAATGAGCAGTTCTTC.

This chain uses TRBV2 with TRBJ1-5; 9 positions match TRBD1. Germline loops: CDR1 SNHLY, CDR2 FYNNEI. This CDR3 is built from 19 residues. Trimming took 6 bases from V and 2 from J; bases not matched to a gene: 17. The CDR3 DNA reads as TGTGCCAGCAGCGACACCGGGACAGGGTTCGTCTCGGGCAATCAGCCCCAGCATTTT. Its translation: CASSDTGTGFVSGNQPQHF. Full variable domain (missing parts from reference TRBV2 and TRBJ1-5): EPEVTQTPSHQVTQMGQEVILRCVPISNHLYFYWYRQILGQKVEFLVSFYNNEISEKSEIFDDQFSVERPDGSNFTLKIRSTKLEDSAMYFCASSDTGTGFVSGNQPQHFGDGTRLSIL.

This chain joins TRBV28 and TRBJ1-5; TRBD1 aligns across 9 bases. V gave up 2 bases and J gave up 5 bases; unmatched junction bases: 10. The germline V gene encodes CDR1 MDHEN and CDR2 SYDVKM. This CDR3 is built from 17 residues. Written as DNA, the CDR3 is TGTGCCAGCAGTTTAACGGGGACAGGGTACTTGGATCAGCCCCAGCATTTT. Translating gives CASSLTGTGYLDQPQHF.

This clone turned up a few times. The V gene is TRBV9, the J gene TRBJ1-1; D gene unclear. The germline gives CDR1 SGDLS, CDR2 YYNGEE. This CDR3 has 15 residues. V was trimmed by 0 bases and J by 3 bases, leaving 12 bases between them. The CDR3 here is CASSVGGGIHTEAFF. The CDR3 DNA reads TGTGCCAGCAGCGTAGGGGGAGGGATTCACACTGAAGCTTTCTTT.

V gene TRBV12-3 or TRBV12-4 combines with J gene TRBJ2-7; possible D gene TRBD2, 6 bases. V was pared by 3 bases and J by 6 bases, with 9 bases between. CDR3 length: 12 residues. CDR3 protein: CASSFSGSEQYF. The CDR3 DNA sequence: TGTGCCAGCAGTTTTTCCGGGAGCGAGCAGTACTTC.

The CDR3 spells CASSLGTRQDTQYF. For the CDR3, the DNA is TGTGCCAGCAGTTTAGGGACTCGGCAAGATACGCAGTATTTT. The chain carries TRBV28 and TRBJ2-3, with D tentatively TRBD2 (6 bases). Germline assignment: CDR1 MDHEN and CDR2 SYDVKM. Trimming shortened V by 2 bases and J by 5 bases, and 11 bases separated the two germline ends. This CDR3 has 14 residues.

The J gene is TRBJ2-3, the V gene TRBV18; 8 nucleotides line up with TRBD1. The CDR3 loop spans 16 amino acids. V lost 2 bases to trimming and J lost 1 base; unmatched junction nucleotides: 5. Germline assignment: CDR1 KGHSH and CDR2 LQKENI. CDR3 DNA sequence: TGTGCCAGCTCACCATTACCGGGACAGGGCACAGATACGCAGTATTTT. It is translated as CASSPLPGQGTDTQYF.

This chain links TRBV3-1 (or the pseudogene TRBV3-2) with TRBJ2-7; 12 positions agree with TRBD2. The CDR3 runs to 15 residues. The V segment lost 2 bases and the J segment 7 bases; nucleotides outside the gene matches: 6. Germline V gene sequence: CDR1 LGHDT, CDR2 YNNKEL (reference sequence). In DNA form, the CDR3 reads TGTGCCAGCAGCCAACTAGCGGGAGGGCCGGGTGAGCAGTACTTC. Amino acids: CASSQLAGGPGEQYF.

This chain uses TRBV11-2 with TRBJ2-1; 7 bases are a match to TRBD2. CDR1 SGHAT and CDR2 FQNNGV come from the germline V gene. CDR3 length: 12 amino acids. V shed 5 bases and J 15 bases; nucleotides not matched to a gene: 10. The CDR3 protein is CASSRSGATGFF. Written as DNA, the CDR3 is TGTGCCAGCAGCCGCAGCGGGGCGACGGGGTTCTTC.